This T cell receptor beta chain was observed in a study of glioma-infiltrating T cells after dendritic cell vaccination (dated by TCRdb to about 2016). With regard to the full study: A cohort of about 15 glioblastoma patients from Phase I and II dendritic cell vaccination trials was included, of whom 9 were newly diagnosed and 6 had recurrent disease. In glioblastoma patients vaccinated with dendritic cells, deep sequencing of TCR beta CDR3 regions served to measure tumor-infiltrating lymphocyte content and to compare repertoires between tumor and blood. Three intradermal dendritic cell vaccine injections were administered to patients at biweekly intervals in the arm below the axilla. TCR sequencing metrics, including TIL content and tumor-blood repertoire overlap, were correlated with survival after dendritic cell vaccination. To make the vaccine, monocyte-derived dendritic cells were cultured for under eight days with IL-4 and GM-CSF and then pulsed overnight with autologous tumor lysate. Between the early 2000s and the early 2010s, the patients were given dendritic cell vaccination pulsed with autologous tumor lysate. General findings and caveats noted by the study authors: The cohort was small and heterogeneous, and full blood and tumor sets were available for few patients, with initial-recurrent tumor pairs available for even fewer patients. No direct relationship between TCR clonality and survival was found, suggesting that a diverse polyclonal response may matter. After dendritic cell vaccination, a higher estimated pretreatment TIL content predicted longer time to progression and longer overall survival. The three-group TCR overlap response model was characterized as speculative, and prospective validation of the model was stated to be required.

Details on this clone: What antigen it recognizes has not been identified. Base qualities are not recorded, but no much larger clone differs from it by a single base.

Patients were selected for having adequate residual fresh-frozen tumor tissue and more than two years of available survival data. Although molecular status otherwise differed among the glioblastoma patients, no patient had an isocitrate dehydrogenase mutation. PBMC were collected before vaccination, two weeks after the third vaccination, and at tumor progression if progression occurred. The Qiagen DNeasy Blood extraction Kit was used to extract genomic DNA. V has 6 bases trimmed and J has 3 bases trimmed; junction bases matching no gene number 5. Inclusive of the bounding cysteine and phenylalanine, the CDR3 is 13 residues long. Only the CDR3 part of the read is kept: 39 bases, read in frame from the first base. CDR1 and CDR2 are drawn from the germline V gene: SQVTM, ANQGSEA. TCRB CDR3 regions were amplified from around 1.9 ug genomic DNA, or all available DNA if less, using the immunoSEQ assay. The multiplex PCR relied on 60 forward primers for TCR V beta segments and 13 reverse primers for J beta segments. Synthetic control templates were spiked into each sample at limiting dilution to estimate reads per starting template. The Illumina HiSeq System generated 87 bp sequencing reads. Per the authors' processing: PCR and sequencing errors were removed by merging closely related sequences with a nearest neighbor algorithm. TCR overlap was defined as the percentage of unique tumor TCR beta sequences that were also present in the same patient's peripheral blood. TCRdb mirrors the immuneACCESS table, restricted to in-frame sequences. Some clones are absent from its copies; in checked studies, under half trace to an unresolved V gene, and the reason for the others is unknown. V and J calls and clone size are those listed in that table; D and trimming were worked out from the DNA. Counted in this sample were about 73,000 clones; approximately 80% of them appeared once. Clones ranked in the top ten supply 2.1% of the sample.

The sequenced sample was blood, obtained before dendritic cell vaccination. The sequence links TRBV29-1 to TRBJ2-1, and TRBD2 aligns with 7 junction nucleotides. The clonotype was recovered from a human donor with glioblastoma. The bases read TGCAGCGTCAGACTAGCAGGCTACAATGAGCAGTTCTTC. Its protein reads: CSVRLAGYNEQFF.